The 27 T cell receptor beta chains given below trace back to one sample, sequenced in a study of T cell repertoires in cytomegalovirus infection. TCRdb independently ran MiXCR on the reads; one entry per CDR3 protein. The sample has around 280,000 distinct CDR3 sequences, around 9.6% seen once. Sequencing was carried out using PBMCs. Receptors originate from a human donor in good health (CMV status not recorded). Some clones in this sample may be carry-over from other donors' samples.

This sequence joins TRBV7-2 and TRBJ1-1, with a weak D call TRBD1 (5 bases). CDR1 and CDR2 (germline): SGHTA, FQGNSA. V lost 3 bases, J lost 9 bases, and 11 bases lay in between. The CDR3 spans 12 residues. CDR3 region: CASSLDKRQAFF. The CDR3 DNA sequence: TGTGCCAGCAGCTTGGACAAACGACAAGCTTTCTTT.

This clonotype was counted ten times or more. The chain uses TRBV10-3 and TRBJ2-1, with D perhaps TRBD2 (5 bases). With 8 bases removed from V and 4 bases from J, the gap between germline ends came to 18 bases. Germline V lookup: CDR1 ENHRY, CDR2 SYGVKD. CDR3 length: 15 amino acids. As DNA, the CDR3 is TGTGCCATCCGGGATGCCTACAAACTATACAATGAGCAGTTCTTC. Its translation: CAIRDAYKLYNEQFF.

This clonotype showed up many times. The J gene is TRBJ2-5, the V gene TRBV14; 11 nucleotides line up with TRBD2. The CDR3 sequence is 16 residues long. V lost 1 base, J lost 7 bases, and 8 bases stayed unmatched. The germline V gene encodes CDR1 SGHDN and CDR2 FVKESK. CDR3 sequence reads: CASSQAGLADVGTQYF. CDR3 sequence (DNA): TGTGCCAGCAGCCAAGCGGGACTAGCGGATGTCGGGACCCAGTACTTC. The whole variable domain, remainder taken from reference TRBV14 and TRBJ2-5, is EAGVTQFPSHSVIEKGQTVTLRCDPISGHDNLYWYRRVMGKEIKFLLHFVKESKQDESGMPNNRFLAERTGGTYSTLKVQPAELEDSGVYFCASSQAGLADVGTQYFGPGTRLLVL.

This clonotype was observed at least ten times. The gene calls are TRBV24-1 and TRBJ2-1; D possibly corresponds to TRBD2 (6 bases). The germline V and J ends were trimmed by 1 base and 6 bases, with 15 bases remaining between them. CDR3 length: 16 amino acids. CDR1 is KGHDR, CDR2 SFDVKD, per germline. The CDR3, as DNA: TGTGCCACCAGTGATTTAATGTTTGGAGGGATCAATGAGCAGTTCTTC. Protein sequence: CATSDLMFGGINEQFF.

The sample holds a few counts of this clonotype. The chain links TRBV3-1 to TRBJ1-2; D perhaps matches TRBD1 (5 bases). Germline assignment: CDR1 LGHDT and CDR2 YNNKEL (reference sequence). The CDR3 runs to 17 residues. V lost 3 bases to trimming and J lost 6 bases, with 23 bases between them. This CDR3 is CASSQHQPGLETDGYTF. The CDR3 region has the DNA TGTGCCAGCAGCCAGCATCAACCGGGACTGGAAACTGATGGCTACACCTTC.

This clonotype has just a few counts. V and J are TRBV29-1 and TRBJ1-6; D gene uncertain. Germline V gives CDR1 SQVTM, CDR2 ANQGSEA. Trimming took 5 bases from V and 7 from J, leaving 18 bases between them. CDR3 size: 15 residues. The CDR3 DNA follows: TGCAGCGTTATGATTGGGCTGGCTCGGAATTCACCCCTCCACTTT. It translates to CSVMIGLARNSPLHF.

The chain is built from TRBV11-3 and TRBJ1-2; D is uncertain. V was cut by 1 base and J by 7 bases, with 10 bases left in between. This CDR3 is built from 13 residues. The germline CDR1 and CDR2 sequences are SGHNT and YENEEA. CDR3 sequence: CASSLGATVGYTF. In nucleotides, the CDR3 is TGTGCCAGCAGCTTAGGGGCAACCGTTGGCTACACCTTC.

This clonotype was seen many times. This sequence joins TRBV5-1 and TRBJ1-5; no definite D call. Germline CDR1 is SGHRS and CDR2 is YFSETQ. The CDR3 covers 13 residues. Trimming pared 5 bases from V and 3 bases from J, leaving 9 bases between. CDR3 in DNA: TGCGCCAGCAGAGTGGAACTCAATCAGCCCCAGCATTTT. Its translation: CASRVELNQPQHF.

In its sample, this clonotype was seen many times. This rearrangement joins TRBV4-2 to TRBJ1-1; unclear D gene. CDR1 and CDR2 from the germline V gene are LGHNA and YNFKEQ. Trimming pared 4 bases from V and 0 bases from J, leaving 15 bases between. This CDR3 comprises 16 residues. DNA for the CDR3: TGTGCCAGCAGCCGCTCCGGGCGGCAATTGAACACTGAAGCTTTCTTT. Translated: CASSRSGRQLNTEAFF.

Many counts were recorded for this clonotype. The chain combines TRBV28 with TRBJ1-1; D uncertain. V lost 2 bases, J lost 6 bases, and 10 bases lay in between. Germline CDR1 and CDR2: MDHEN and SYDVKM. The CDR3 has 13 residues. CDR3 sequence (DNA): TGTGCCAGCAGTTTACTAACGGGGTCTGAAGCTTTCTTT. It encodes CASSLLTGSEAFF.

The genes are TRBV10-3 and TRBJ1-5; D is ambiguous. Germline V gene data show CDR1 as ENHRY and CDR2 as SYGVKD. The CDR3 consists of 13 residues. V lost 7 bases, J lost 4 bases, and 11 bases lay in between. CDR3 amino acids: CAITGEKNQPQHF. CDR3 nucleotide sequence: TGTGCCATCACCGGGGAGAAAAATCAGCCCCAGCATTTT.

This clonotype has a handful of counts. The CDR3 nucleotides read TGTGCCAGCTCACGTCCCGGAGGTTACGAGCAGTACGTC. Its translation: CASSRPGGYEQYV. J is TRBJ2-7 and V is TRBV18, with a tentative D call TRBD2 (5 bases). Trimming removed 4 bases at V and 4 bases at J, with 11 bases between. Germline V gives CDR1 KGHSH, CDR2 LQKENI. The CDR3 is 13 amino acids.

This clonotype was detected ten times or more. This rearrangement joins TRBV6-2 or TRBV6-3 to TRBJ2-7; no firm D call. CDR3 size: 12 residues. The V gene's germline CDR1 is MNHEY and CDR2 SVGEGT. V was pared by 5 bases and J by 7 bases, with 12 bases between. The CDR3 sequence is CASSQIMGEQYV. The DNA of the CDR3 is TGTGCCAGCAGTCAGATCATGGGGGAGCAGTACGTC.

Many counts were recorded for this clonotype. CDR3 loop: CASSLDPLGAGATDTQYF. The DNA of the CDR3 is TGTGCCAGCAGCTTAGACCCGCTGGGGGCGGGGGCCACAGATACGCAGTATTTT. The J gene is TRBJ2-3, the V gene TRBV7-6, with D perhaps TRBD2 (7 bases). The germline V gene encodes CDR1 SGHVS and CDR2 FNYEAQ. V gave up 1 base and J gave up 2 bases, with 19 bases separating them. The CDR3 spans 18 residues.

This clonotype was detected many times. This chain uses TRBV7-6 with TRBJ2-7, with 13 bases fitting TRBD2. CDR1 is SGHVS and CDR2 is FNYEAQ in the germline V gene. V gave up 5 bases and J gave up 7 bases; unmatched junction bases: 8. CDR3 length: 15 residues. The CDR3 bases are TGTGCCAGCAGCCCGGGACTAGCGGGGCGACGGGAGCAGTACTTC. Protein product: CASSPGLAGRREQYF. Full variable domain (outside the CDR3, taken from reference TRBV7-6 and TRBJ2-7): GAGVSQSPRYKVTKRGQDVALRCDPISGHVSLYWYRQALGQGPEFLTYFNYEAQQDKSGLPNDRFSAERPEGSISTLTIQRTEQRDSAMYRCASSPGLAGRREQYFGPGTRLTVT.

This clonotype was seen repeatedly, ten times or more. V is TRBV7-9 and J is TRBJ1-1; no firm D call. This CDR3 has 12 amino acids. V shed 1 base and J shed 10 bases, with 10 bases lying between them. Germline V CDR1 and CDR2: SEHNR, FQNEAQ (reference sequence). Written as DNA, the CDR3 is TGTGCCAGCAGCTTAGTAGGGCCTGGAGCTTTCTTT. This translates into CASSLVGPGAFF.

This clonotype was counted many times. The rearrangement uses TRBV3-1 and TRBJ1-2, with D maybe TRBD1 (6 bases). The V end was cut by 3 bases, the J end by 4 bases, with 15 bases between. Germline V gene data show CDR1 as LGHDT and CDR2 as YNNKEL (reference sequence). The CDR3 loop spans 15 amino acids. In nucleotides, the CDR3 is TGTGCCAGCAGCCACCCCGGTACAGGGACCTATGGCTACACCTTC. Protein product: CASSHPGTGTYGYTF.

Ten or more counts support this clonotype. The chain carries TRBV6-1 and TRBJ1-2; possibly TRBD1 for D (5 bases). The germline gives CDR1 MNHNS, CDR2 SASEGT. The germline V and J ends were trimmed by 6 bases and 3 bases, with 17 bases remaining between them. The CDR3 extends over 15 amino acids. As DNA, the CDR3 is TGTGCCAGCAGGCCATATACGGACACCGACTATGGCTACACCTTC. Amino acids: CASRPYTDTDYGYTF.

This sequence joins TRBV7-9 and TRBJ2-3; D gene uncertain. Germline CDR1 and CDR2: SEHNR and FQNEAQ (reference sequence). The germline V and J ends were trimmed by 1 base and 7 bases, with 6 bases remaining between them. The CDR3 length is 12 residues. In DNA, the CDR3 is TGTGCCAGCAGCTTAGTTTATAATACGCAGTATTTT. Amino acids: CASSLVYNTQYF.

This clonotype came up many times. The chain carries TRBV7-2 and TRBJ1-2, with D uncertain. Trimming took 1 base from V and 1 from J, leaving 7 bases between them. CDR1 is SGHTA and CDR2 is FQGNSA in the germline V gene. The CDR3 runs to 14 residues. CDR3 sequence reads: CASSLVRVNYGYTF. The CDR3 bases are TGTGCCAGCAGCTTAGTGAGGGTTAACTATGGCTACACCTTC.

This clonotype was seen at least ten times. The J gene is TRBJ2-4, the V gene TRBV25-1, with 7 bases lining up with TRBD2. Germline-derived CDR1 and CDR2 are MGHDK and SYGVNS. The length of the CDR3 is 15 residues. The J segment lost 1 base and the V segment lost 4 bases, leaving 4 bases of the junction unmatched. CDR3 DNA sequence: TGTGCCAGCAGTGCGTCCGGGGGGGCCAAAAACATTCAGTACTTC. As protein: CASSASGGAKNIQYF.

This clonotype has more than one count but fewer than ten. The chain has TRBV29-1 and TRBJ2-3; 9 positions match TRBD1. Losses at the gene ends were 8 bases for V and 2 bases for J; bases not matched to a gene: 8. This CDR3 comprises 14 residues. Germline CDR1 is SQVTM and CDR2 is ANQGSEA. The CDR3 spells CSIAGTGITDTQYF. In DNA form, the CDR3 reads TGCAGCATCGCCGGGACAGGGATCACAGATACGCAGTATTTT.

This clonotype was detected many times. This chain uses TRBV20-1 with TRBJ1-5; the D gene is possibly TRBD1 (5 bases). The CDR3 sequence is 14 residues long. The germline gives CDR1 DFQATT, CDR2 SNEGSKA (reference sequence). The V and J ends lost 4 bases and 5 bases respectively, with 15 bases between them. CDR3 in amino acids: CSATPDSNYQPQHF. DNA for the CDR3: TGCAGTGCTACCCCTGACAGTAATTATCAGCCCCAGCATTTT.

This clonotype was observed many times. The chain recombines TRBV20-1 with TRBJ1-2; no clear D gene. This CDR3 has 13 amino acids. Between the trimmed V and J ends, which lost 3 bases and 4 bases, there was a span of 12 bases. The V gene's germline CDR1 is DFQATT and CDR2 SNEGSKA (reference sequence). CDR3 DNA: TGCAGTGCTAGGCCTGGCGATAGCTATGGCTACACCTTC. Protein product: CSARPGDSYGYTF.

This clonotype was detected a few times. The chain is built from TRBV6-2 or TRBV6-3 and TRBJ2-3; D is uncertain. The length of the CDR3 is 13 residues. V was clipped by 1 base and J by 5 bases, with 7 bases between them. CDR1 is MNHEY and CDR2 is SVGEGT in the germline V gene. The CDR3 reads CASSYFWGDTQYF. The CDR3 DNA sequence: TGTGCCAGCAGTTACTTTTGGGGAGATACGCAGTATTTT.

The V gene is TRBV20-1, the J gene TRBJ2-1, with D perhaps assigned TRBD1 or TRBD2 (7 bases each). Trimming took off 2 bases at V and 8 bases at J, with 19 bases between the two ends. The CDR3 contains 15 residues. From germline, CDR1 is DFQATT and CDR2 SNEGSKA (reference sequence). The CDR3 DNA reads as TGCAGTGCTAGACTCTCAGGGGGGGGGACTCATGAGCAGTTCTTC. It yields the protein CSARLSGGGTHEQFF.

This chain connects TRBV7-9 to TRBJ1-1; TRBD1 agrees at 9 bases. The CDR3 covers 15 residues. CDR1 and CDR2 (germline): SEHNR, FQNEAQ (reference sequence). V trimming: 5 bases; J trimming: 3 bases; junction bases outside the gene matches: 7. In nucleotides, the CDR3 is TGTGCCAGCAGCAGGCCGGGACAGGGTGACACTGAAGCTTTCTTT. This encodes CASSRPGQGDTEAFF.